This T cell receptor beta chain was profiled in a study of cytomegalovirus exposure and HLA in healthy donors. Libraries were prepared by immunoSEQ multiplex PCR; TCRdb keeps only in-frame clonotypes and omits some of them. The table has roughly 60,000 clones, about 96% seen once. V shed 6 bases and J 3 bases; nucleotides not matched to a gene: 11. The V gene's germline CDR1 is SGHRS and CDR2 YFSETQ. The length of the CDR3 is 16 residues. Sequencing was performed on PBMCs. This receptor was identified in a young man in good health and CMV-seronegative. The rearrangement uses TRBV5-1 and TRBJ1-3, with 8 bases that match TRBD1. The chain's CDR3 is CASTKDGTGFGNTIYF. CDR3 nucleotide sequence: TGCGCCAGCACCAAGGACGGGACAGGCTTTGGAAACACCATATATTTT.